This T cell receptor (beta chain) derives from a study of CD8 T cells in Susac syndrome. Study-wide results and caveats: That the number of individuals in its TCR sequencing and HLA analysis was relatively small was acknowledged by the study.

The CDR3 loop spans 12 amino acids. Trimming cost V 4 bases and J 5 bases, with 8 bases left between them. Germline-derived CDR1 and CDR2 are LGHDT and YNNKEL (reference sequence). Turning to this clonotype: What it binds is unknown.

The RNA input was about 0.45 to 1 ug, and it was reverse transcribed with random hexamers. With immunoSEQ multiplex PCR, TCR beta CDR3 was amplified across 54 Vbeta and 13 Jbeta. TCRdb called the immunoSEQ multiplex PCR reads again in MiXCR, with one record for every CDR3 protein. This table has some 150,000 distinct CDR3 sequences, about 95% appearing once. The chain has TRBV3-1 and TRBJ1-1; no clear D gene. The sequence derives from a human donor with multiple sclerosis. The sample was CD8+ T cells from PBMCs. The CDR3 DNA is TGTGCCAGCAGCCCAGAAGGGACTGAAGCTTTCTTT. Translating gives CASSPEGTEAFF.